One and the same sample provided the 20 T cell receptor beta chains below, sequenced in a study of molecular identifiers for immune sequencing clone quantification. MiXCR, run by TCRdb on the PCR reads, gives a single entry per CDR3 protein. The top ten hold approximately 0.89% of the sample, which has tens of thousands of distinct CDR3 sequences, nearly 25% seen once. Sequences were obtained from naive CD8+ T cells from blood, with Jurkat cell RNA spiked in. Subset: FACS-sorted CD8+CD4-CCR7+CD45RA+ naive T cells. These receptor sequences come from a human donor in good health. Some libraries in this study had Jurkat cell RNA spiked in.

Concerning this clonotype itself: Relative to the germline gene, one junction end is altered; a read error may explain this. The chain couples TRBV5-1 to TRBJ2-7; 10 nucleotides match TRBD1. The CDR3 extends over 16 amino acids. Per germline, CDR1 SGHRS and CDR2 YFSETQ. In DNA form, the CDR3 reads TGCGCCAGCAGCTCGTCCGGGACAGGGGTCTCCTACGAGCGGTACTTC. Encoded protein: CASSSSGTGVSYERYF. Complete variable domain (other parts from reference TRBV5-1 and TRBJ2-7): KAGVTQTPRYLIKTRGQQVTLSCSPISGHRSVSWYQQTPGQGLQFLFEYFSETQRNKGNFPGRFSGRQFSNSRSEMNVSTLELGDSALYLCASSSSGTGVSYERYFGPGTRLTVT.

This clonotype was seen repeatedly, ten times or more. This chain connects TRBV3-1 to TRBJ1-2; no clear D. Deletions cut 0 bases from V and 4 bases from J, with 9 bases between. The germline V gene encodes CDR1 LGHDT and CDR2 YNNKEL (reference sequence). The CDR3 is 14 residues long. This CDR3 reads CASSQDPDPYGYTF. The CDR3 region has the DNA TGTGCCAGCAGCCAAGACCCGGACCCCTATGGCTACACCTTC.

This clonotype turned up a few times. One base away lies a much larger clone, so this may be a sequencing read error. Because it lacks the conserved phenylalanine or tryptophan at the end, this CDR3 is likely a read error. Here the CDR3 reads CASSVFGADTDTQYL. The CDR3 DNA follows: TGTGCCAGCAGCGTATTCGGCGCGGATACAGATACGCAGTATCTT. V is TRBV9 and J is TRBJ2-3; no clear D. Germline-derived CDR1 and CDR2 are SGDLS and YYNGEE. V shed 1 base and J shed 3 bases, with 12 bases lying between them. CDR3 size: 15 residues.

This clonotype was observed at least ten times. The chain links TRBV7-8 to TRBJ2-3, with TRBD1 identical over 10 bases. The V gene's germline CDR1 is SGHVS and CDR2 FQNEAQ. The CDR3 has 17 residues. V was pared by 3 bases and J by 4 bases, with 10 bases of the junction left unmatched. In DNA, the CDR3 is TGTGCCAGCAGCTTTAACCCGGGACAGGGGTTTGCAGATACGCAGTATTTT. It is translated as CASSFNPGQGFADTQYF.

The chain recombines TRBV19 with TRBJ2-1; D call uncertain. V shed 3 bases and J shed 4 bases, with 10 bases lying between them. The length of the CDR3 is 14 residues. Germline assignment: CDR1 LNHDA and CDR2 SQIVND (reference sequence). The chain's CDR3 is CASSMGLSYNEQFF. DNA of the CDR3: TGTGCCAGTAGTATGGGCCTCTCTTACAATGAGCAGTTCTTC.

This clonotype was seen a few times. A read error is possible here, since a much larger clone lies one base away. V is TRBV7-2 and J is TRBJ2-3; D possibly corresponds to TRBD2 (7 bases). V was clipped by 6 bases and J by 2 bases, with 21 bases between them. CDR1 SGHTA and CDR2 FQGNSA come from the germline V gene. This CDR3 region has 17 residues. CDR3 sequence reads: CASSFPVRGPPTDTQYF. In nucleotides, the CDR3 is TGTGCCAGCAGTTTCCCCGTGCGGGGGCCCCCCACAGATACGCAGTATTTT.

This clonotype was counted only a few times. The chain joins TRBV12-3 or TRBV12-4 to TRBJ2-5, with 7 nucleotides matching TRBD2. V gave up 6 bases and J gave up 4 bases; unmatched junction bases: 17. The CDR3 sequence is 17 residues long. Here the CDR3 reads CASSPTRLADQGETQYF. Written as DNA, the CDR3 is TGTGCCAGCAGCCCCACCCGACTAGCAGACCAAGGAGAGACCCAGTACTTC.

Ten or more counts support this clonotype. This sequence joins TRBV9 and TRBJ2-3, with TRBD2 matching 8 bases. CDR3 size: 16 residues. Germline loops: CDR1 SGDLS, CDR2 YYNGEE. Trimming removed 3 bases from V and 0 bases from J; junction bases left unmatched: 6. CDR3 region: CASSERGGWSTDTQYF. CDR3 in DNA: TGTGCCAGCAGCGAACGGGGGGGCTGGAGCACAGATACGCAGTATTTT.

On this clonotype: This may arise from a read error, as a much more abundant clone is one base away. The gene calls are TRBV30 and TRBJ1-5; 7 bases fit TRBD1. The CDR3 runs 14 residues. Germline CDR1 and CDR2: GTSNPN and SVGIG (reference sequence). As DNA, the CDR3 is TGTGCCTGGACGGGACAGAATAGCAATCAGCCCCCGCATTTT. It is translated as CAWTGQNSNQPPHF.

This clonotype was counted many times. CDR3 sequence: CSVRTGSYEQYF. CDR3 DNA sequence: TGCAGCGTCCGGACAGGGTCCTACGAGCAGTACTTC. The rearrangement joins TRBV29-1 to TRBJ2-7; the match to TRBD1 covers 8 bases. CDR1 is SQVTM and CDR2 is ANQGSEA in the germline V gene. This CDR3 comprises 12 residues. V shed 6 bases, J shed 1 base, and the junction held 2 bases outside the gene matches.

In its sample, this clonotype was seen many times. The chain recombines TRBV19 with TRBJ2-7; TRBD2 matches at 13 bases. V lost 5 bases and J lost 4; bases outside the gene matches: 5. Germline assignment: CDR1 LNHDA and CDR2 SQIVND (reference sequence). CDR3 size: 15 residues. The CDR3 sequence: CASSLTGLAGYEQYF. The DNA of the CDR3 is TGTGCCAGTAGTCTAACGGGACTAGCGGGATACGAGCAGTACTTC. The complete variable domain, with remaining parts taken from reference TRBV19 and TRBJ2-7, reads DGGITQSPKYLFRKEGQNVTLSCEQNLNHDAMYWYRQDPGQGLRLIYYSQIVNDFQKGDIAEGYSVSREKKESFPLTVTSAQKNPTAFYLCASSLTGLAGYEQYFGPGTRLTVT.

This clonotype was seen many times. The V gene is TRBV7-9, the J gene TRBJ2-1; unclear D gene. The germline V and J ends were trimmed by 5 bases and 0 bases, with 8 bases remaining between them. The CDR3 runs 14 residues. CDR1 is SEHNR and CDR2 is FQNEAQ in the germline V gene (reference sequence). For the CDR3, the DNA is TGTGCCAGCAGCCCCTCCGCCTCCTACAATGAGCAGTTCTTC. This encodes CASSPSASYNEQFF.

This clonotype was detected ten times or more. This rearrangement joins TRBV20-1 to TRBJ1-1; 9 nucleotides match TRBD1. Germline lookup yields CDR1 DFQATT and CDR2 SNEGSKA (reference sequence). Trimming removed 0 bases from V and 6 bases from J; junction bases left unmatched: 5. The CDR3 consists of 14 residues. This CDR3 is CSAREDRGRAEAFF. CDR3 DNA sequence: TGCAGTGCTAGAGAGGACAGGGGTCGGGCTGAAGCTTTCTTT.

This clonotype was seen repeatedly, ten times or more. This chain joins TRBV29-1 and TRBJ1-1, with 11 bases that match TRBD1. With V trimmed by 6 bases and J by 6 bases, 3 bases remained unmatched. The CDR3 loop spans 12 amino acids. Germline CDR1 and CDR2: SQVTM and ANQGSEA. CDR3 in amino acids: CSVGQGAAEAFF. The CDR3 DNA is TGCAGCGTCGGACAGGGGGCAGCTGAAGCTTTCTTT. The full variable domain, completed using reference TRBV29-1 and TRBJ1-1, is SAVISQKPSRDICQRGTSLTIQCQVDSQVTMMFWYRQQPGQSLTLIATANQGSEATYESGFVIDKFPISRPNLTFSTLTVSNMSPEDSSIYLCSVGQGAAEAFFGQGTRLTVV.

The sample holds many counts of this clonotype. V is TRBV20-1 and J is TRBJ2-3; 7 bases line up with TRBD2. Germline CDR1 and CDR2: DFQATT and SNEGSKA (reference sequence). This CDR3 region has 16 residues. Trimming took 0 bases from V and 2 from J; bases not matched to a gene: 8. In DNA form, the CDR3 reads TGCAGTGCTAGAGAAGACGGAGCGGGGTACACAGATACGCAGTATTTT. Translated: CSAREDGAGYTDTQYF.

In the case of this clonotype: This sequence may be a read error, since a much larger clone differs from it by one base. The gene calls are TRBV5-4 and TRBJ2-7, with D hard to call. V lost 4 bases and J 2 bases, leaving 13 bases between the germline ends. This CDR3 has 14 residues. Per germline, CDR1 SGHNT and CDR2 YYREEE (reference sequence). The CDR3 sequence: CASSVSPWPYEQYF. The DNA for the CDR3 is TGTGCCAGCAGCGTGTCCCCATGGCCCTACGAGCAGTACTTC.

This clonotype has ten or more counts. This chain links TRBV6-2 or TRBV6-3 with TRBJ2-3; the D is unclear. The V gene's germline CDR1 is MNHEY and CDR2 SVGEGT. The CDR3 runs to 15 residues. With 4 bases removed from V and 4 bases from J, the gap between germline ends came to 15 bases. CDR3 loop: CASSLVRKASDTQYF. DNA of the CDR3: TGTGCCAGCAGTTTGGTCAGGAAAGCCTCAGATACGCAGTATTTT.

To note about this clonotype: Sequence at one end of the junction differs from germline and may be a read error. In DNA, the CDR3 is TGCGCCAGCGGCCAAGATACACGGGGGTACGAGCAGTACTTC. Translated: CASGQDTRGYEQYF. This rearrangement joins TRBV4-3 to TRBJ2-7; D is possibly TRBD2 (6 bases). The CDR3 loop spans 14 amino acids. Germline V CDR1 and CDR2: LGHNA, YSLEER.

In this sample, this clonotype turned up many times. The CDR3, as DNA: TGTGCCAGCAGTGACCAGGACAGGGTTGATGAGCAGTTCTTC. This translates into CASSDQDRVDEQFF. The chain carries TRBV6-6 and TRBJ2-1, with TRBD1 identical over 8 bases. Germline CDR1 and CDR2: MNHNY and SVGAGI (reference sequence). This CDR3 contains 14 residues. After removal of 5 bases from V and 8 bases from J, the junction contained 8 bases not matched to a gene.

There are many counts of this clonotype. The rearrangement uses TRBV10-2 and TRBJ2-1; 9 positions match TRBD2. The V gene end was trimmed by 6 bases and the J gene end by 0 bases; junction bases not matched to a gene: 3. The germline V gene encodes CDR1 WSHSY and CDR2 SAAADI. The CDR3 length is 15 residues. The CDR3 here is CASRAGGSSYNEQFF. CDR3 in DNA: TGCGCCAGCAGAGCGGGGGGTAGCTCCTACAATGAGCAGTTCTTC.